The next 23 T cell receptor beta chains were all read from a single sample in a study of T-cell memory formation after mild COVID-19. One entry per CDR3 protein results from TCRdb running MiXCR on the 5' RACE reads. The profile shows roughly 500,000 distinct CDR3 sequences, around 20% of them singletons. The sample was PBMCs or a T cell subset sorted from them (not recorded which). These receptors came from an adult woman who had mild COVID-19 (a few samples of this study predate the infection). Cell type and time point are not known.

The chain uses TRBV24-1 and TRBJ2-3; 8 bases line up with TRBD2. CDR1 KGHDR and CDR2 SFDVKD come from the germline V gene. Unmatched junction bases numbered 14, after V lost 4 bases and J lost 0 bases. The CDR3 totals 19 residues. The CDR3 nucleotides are TGTGCCACCAGTGACGCGTCGACCCTAGCGGGCAAAAGCACAGATACGCAGTATTTT. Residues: CATSDASTLAGKSTDTQYF.

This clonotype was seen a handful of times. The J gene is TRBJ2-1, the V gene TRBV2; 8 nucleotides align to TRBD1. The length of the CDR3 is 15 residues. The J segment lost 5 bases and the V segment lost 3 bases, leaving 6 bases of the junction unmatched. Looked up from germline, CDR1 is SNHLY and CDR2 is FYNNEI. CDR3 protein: CASSDQGARHNEQFF. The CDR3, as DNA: TGTGCCAGCAGTGATCAGGGGGCGAGGCACAATGAGCAGTTCTTC.

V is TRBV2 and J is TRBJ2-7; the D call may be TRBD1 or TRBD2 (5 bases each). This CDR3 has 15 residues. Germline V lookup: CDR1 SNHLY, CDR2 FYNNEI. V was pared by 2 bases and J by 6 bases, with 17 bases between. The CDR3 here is CASSERDGSGFEQYF. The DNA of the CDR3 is TGTGCCAGCAGTGAAAGGGACGGGTCCGGCTTCGAGCAGTACTTC.

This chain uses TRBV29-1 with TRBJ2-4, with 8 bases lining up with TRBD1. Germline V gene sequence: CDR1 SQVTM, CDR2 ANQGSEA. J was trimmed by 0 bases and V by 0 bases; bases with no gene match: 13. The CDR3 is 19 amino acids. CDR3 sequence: CSVEENRQGAMRAKNIQYF. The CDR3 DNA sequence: TGCAGCGTTGAAGAAAACCGGCAGGGGGCGATGCGAGCCAAAAACATTCAGTACTTC.

The CDR3 DNA sequence: TGTGCCAGCTCACCAGTACAGGGGACCTACGAGCAGTACTTC. Protein sequence: CASSPVQGTYEQYF. J is TRBJ2-7 and V is TRBV18; 7 bases agree with TRBD1. The CDR3 sequence is 14 residues long. The germline V gene has CDR1 KGHSH and CDR2 LQKENI. The V segment lost 2 bases and the J segment 2 bases; nucleotides outside the gene matches: 3. Drawing the rest from reference TRBV18 and TRBJ2-7, the complete variable domain is NAGVMQNPRHLVRRRGQEARLRCSPMKGHSHVYWYRQLPEEGLKFMVYLQKENIIDESGMPKERFSAEFPKEGPSILRIQQVVRGDSAAYFCASSPVQGTYEQYFGPGTRLTVT.

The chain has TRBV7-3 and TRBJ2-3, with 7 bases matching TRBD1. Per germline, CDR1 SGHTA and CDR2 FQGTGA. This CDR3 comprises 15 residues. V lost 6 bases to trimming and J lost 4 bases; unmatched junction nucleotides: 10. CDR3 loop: CASSSDRGRSDTQYF. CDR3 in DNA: TGTGCCAGCAGTTCGGATAGGGGGCGTTCAGATACGCAGTATTTT.

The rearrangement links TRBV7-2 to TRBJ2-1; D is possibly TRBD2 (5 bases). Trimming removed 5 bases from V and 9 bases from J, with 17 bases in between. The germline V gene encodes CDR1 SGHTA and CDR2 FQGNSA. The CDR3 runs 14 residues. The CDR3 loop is CASSISQRSGEQFF. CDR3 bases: TGTGCCAGCAGCATAAGCCAAAGGAGCGGTGAGCAGTTCTTC.

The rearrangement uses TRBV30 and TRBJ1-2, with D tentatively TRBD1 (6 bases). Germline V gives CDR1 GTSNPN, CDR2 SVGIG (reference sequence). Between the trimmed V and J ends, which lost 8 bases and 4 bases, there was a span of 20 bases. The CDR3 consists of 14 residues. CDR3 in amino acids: CAGGGGGLPYGYTF. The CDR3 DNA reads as TGTGCCGGTGGAGGAGGGGGGCTCCCCTATGGCTACACCTTC.

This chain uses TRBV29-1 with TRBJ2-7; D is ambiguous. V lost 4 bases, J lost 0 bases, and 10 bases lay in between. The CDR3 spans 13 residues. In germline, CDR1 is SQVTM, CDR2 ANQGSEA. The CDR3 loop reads CSVVAALSYEQYF. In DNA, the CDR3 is TGCAGCGTTGTTGCGGCCCTCTCCTACGAGCAGTACTTC.

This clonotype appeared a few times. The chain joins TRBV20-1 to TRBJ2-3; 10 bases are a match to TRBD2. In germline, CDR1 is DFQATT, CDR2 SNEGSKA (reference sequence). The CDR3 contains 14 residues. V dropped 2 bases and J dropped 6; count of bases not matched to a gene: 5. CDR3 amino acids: CSARSSGGWDTQYF. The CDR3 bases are TGCAGTGCTAGATCTAGCGGGGGTTGGGATACGCAGTATTTT.

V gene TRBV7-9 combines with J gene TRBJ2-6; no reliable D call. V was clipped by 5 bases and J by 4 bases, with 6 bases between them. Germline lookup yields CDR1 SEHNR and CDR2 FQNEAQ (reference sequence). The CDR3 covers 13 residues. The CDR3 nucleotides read TGTGCCAGCAGCGTTGTAGGGGCCAACGTCCTGACTTTC. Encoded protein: CASSVVGANVLTF.

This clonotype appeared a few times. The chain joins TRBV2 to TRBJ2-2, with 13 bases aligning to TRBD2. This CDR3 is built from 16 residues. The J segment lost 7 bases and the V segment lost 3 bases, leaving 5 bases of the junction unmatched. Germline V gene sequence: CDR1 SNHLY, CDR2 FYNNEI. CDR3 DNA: TGTGCCAGCAGTGAGGCGGGACTAGCGGGATTCGGGGAGCTGTTTTTT. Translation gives CASSEAGLAGFGELFF.

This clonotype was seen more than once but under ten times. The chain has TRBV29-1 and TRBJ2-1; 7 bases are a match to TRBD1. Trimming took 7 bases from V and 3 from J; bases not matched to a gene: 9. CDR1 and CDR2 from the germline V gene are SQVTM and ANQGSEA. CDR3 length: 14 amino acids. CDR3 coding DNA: TGCAGCGCCGAGACAGGGCTTATCTACAATGAGCAGTTCTTC. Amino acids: CSAETGLIYNEQFF.

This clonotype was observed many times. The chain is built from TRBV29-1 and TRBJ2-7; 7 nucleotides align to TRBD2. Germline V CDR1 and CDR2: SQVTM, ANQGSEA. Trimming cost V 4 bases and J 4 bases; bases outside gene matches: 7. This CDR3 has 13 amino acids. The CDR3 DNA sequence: TGCAGCGTTGTTGGACTAGTTGGGTACGAGCAGTACTTC. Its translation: CSVVGLVGYEQYF.

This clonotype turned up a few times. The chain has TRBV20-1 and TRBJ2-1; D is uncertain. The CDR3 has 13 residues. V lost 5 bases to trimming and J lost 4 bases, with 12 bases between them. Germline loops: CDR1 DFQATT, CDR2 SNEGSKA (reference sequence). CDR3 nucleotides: TGCAGTGCTCTATATGACAAATACAATGAGCAGTTCTTC. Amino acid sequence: CSALYDKYNEQFF.

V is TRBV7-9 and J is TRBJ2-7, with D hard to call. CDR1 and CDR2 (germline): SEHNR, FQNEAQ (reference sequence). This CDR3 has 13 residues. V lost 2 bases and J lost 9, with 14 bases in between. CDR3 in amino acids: CASSLSAGPGQYF. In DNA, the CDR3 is TGTGCCAGCAGCTTATCGGCCGGGCCGGGGCAGTACTTC.

CDR3 DNA: TGTGCCAGCAGTTTACCTAGGAGGGGGGGGATCGCAGATACGCAGTATTTT. This sequence encodes CASSLPRRGGIADTQYF. The chain has TRBV12-3 or TRBV12-4 and TRBJ2-3, with a weak D call TRBD2 (7 bases). Trimming took off 2 bases at V and 4 bases at J, with 19 bases between the two ends. The CDR3 has 17 residues.

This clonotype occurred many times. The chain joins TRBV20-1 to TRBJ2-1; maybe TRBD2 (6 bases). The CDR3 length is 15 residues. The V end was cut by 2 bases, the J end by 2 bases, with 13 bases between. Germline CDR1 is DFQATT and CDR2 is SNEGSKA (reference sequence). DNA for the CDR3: TGCAGTGCTAGAAAGGGGCTAGCGACCTACAATGAGCAGTTCTTC. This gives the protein CSARKGLATYNEQFF.

In nucleotides, the CDR3 is TGTGCCAGCAGCTTAGCGGGTCGGGGCGTTAATGGCTACACCTTC. This gives the protein CASSLAGRGVNGYTF. This chain links TRBV7-9 with TRBJ1-2; tentatively, D is TRBD1 (5 bases). CDR1 SEHNR and CDR2 FQNEAQ come from the germline V gene (reference sequence). This CDR3 spans 15 amino acids. Deletions cut 0 bases from V and 6 bases from J, with 14 bases between.

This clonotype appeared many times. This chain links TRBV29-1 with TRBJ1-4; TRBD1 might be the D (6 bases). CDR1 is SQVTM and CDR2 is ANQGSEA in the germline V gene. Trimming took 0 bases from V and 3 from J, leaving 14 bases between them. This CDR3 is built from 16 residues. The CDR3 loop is CSVEEQGFGANEKLFF. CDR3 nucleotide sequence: TGCAGCGTTGAAGAACAGGGTTTCGGGGCTAATGAAAAACTGTTTTTT.

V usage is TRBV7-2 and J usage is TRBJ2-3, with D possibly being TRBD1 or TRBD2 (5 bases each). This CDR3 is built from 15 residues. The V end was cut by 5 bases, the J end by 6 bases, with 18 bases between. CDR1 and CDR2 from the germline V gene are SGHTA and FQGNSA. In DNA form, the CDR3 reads TGTGCCAGCAGCGATAAGGGACCCGTGGGGGATACGCAGTATTTT. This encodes CASSDKGPVGDTQYF.

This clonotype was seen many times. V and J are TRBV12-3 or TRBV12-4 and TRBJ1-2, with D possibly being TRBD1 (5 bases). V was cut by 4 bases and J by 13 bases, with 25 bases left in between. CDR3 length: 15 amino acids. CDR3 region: CASSSIPKGLTFLTF. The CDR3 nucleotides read TGTGCCAGCAGTTCGATCCCCAAGGGGCTAACCTTCCTCACCTTC.

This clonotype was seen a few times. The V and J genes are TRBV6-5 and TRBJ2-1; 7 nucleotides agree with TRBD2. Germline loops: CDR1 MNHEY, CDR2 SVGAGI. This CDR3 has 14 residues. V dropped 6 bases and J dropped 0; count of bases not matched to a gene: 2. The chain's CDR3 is CASRPSGSYNEQFF. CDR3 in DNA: TGTGCCAGCAGACCTAGCGGCTCCTACAATGAGCAGTTCTTC.